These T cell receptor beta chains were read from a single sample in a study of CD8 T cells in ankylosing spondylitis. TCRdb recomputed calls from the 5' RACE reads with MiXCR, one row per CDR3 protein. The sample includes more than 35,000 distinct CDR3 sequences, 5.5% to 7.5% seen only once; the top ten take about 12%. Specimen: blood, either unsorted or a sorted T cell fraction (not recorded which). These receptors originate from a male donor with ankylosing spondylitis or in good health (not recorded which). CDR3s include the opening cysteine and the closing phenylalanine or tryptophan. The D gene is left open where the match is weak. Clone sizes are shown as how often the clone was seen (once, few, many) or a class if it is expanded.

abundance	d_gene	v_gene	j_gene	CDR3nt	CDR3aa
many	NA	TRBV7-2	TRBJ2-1	TGTGCCAGCAGCCCCCAGGGTGAGCAGTTCTTC	CASSPQGEQFF
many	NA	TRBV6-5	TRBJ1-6	TGTGCCAGCAGTTATTCTGGACGTAATAATTCACCCCTCCACTTT	CASSYSGRNNSPLHF
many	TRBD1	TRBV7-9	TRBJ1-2	TGTGCCAGCAGCCCGACAGGGTTGTATGGCTACACCTTC	CASSPTGLYGYTF
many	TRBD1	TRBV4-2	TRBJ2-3	TGTGCCAGCAGCCAAGATATTGGACAGGGGGCAGATACGCAGTATTTT	CASSQDIGQGADTQYF
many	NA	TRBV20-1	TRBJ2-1	TGCAGTGCTTCCTGGGGCTTAGCGCACAATGAGCAGTTCTTC	CSASWGLAHNEQFF
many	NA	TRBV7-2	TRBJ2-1	TGTGCCAGCAGCACCCCAGGGAGCTCCTACAATGAGCAGTTCTTC	CASSTPGSSYNEQFF
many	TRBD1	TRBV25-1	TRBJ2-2	TGTGCCAGCAGTCGGACAGGGTGGAACACCGGGGAGCTGTTTTTT	CASSRTGWNTGELFF
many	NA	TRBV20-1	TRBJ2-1	TGCAGTGCTAGATGGAGGACATGGGCCTACAATGAGCAGTTCTTC	CSARWRTWAYNEQFF
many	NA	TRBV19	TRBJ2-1	TGTGCCAGTACCCTCGGGCCCCGCTTCGATGAGCAGTTCTTC	CASTLGPRFDEQFF
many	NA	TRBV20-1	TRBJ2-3	TGCAGTGCTAGAGATACTAGCACAGATACGCAGTATTTT	CSARDTSTDTQYF
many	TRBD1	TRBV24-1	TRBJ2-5	TGTGCCACCAGTGATCAGGACACAGGGGCCTGGGGAGAGACCCAGTACTTC	CATSDQDTGAWGETQYF
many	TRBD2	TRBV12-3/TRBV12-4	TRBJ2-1	TGTGCCAGCAGTACCGGGACTAGCGGGGGGGCAGATGAGCAGTTCTTC	CASSTGTSGGADEQFF
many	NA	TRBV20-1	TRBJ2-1	TGCAGTGCTAGAGGGCTCACTGAGCAGTTCTTC	CSARGLTEQFF
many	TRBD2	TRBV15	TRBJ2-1	TGTGCCACCAGCAGAGTCCAGCGGGGTATTTATGAGCAGTTCTTC	CATSRVQRGIYEQFF
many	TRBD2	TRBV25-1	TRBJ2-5	TGTGCCAGCAGTGAAGGCGGGAGGGGAGAGACCCAGTACTTC	CASSEGGRGETQYF